This T cell receptor beta chain was captured in a study of CD8 T cells in ankylosing spondylitis. Whole-study findings and limits: The study looked at matched synovial fluid samples from ankylosing spondylitis patients. Disease-linked clones were reported to be significantly enriched there. The study identified a TCR beta motif of roughly eight highly homologous variants that appeared characteristic of ankylosing spondylitis blood. Some of the motif variants had earlier been found in reactive arthritis patients' fluid and blood.

This clonotype has only a few counts. The antigen is not known. Germline CDR1 SGHTA, CDR2 FQGNSA. V was shortened by 0 bases and J by 2 bases, with 10 bases between the two germline ends. CDR3 length: 16 residues. TCRdb redid the calling of the 5' RACE reads with MiXCR, one entry per CDR3 protein. The table has some 37,000 distinct CDR3 sequences, approximately 15% seen once. The sequence came from a male donor with ankylosing spondylitis or in good health (not recorded which). The specimen sequenced was blood. This rearrangement joins TRBV7-2 to TRBJ2-2; D gene ambiguous. The CDR3 sequence: CASSLALGYNTGELFF. The CDR3 DNA reads TGTGCCAGCAGCTTAGCCTTGGGATATAACACCGGGGAGCTGTTTTTT.